Shown below are 25 T cell receptor beta chains from a single sample sequenced in a study of cytomegalovirus exposure and HLA in healthy donors. PCR was performed using 60 Vbeta and 13 Jbeta primers. Repertoires were generated with immunoSEQ multiplex PCR, while TCRdb's copy carries only in-frame clones and drops some. This table holds under 130,000 clones, around 67% found once. The sequencing sample was made of PBMCs. The receptors here all came from a woman aged 45-65 years in good health and CMV-seronegative.

This chain joins TRBV6-5 and TRBJ2-7; TRBD1 matches 9 bases. This CDR3 is built from 15 residues. The germline gives CDR1 MNHEY, CDR2 SVGAGI. After removal of 3 bases from V and 3 bases from J, the junction contained 6 bases not matched to a gene. As DNA, the CDR3 is TGTGCCAGCAGTTATTCGGGACAGGGATTCTACGAGCAGTACTTC. It is translated as CASSYSGQGFYEQYF.

This clone was seen a handful of times. J is TRBJ2-3 and V is TRBV5-6; 11 bases agree with TRBD2. With V trimmed by 1 base and J by 2 bases, 3 bases remained unmatched. Looked up from germline, CDR1 is SGHDT and CDR2 is YYEEEE. CDR3 size: 16 residues. CDR3 in DNA: TGTGCCAGCAGCTTGCGACTAGCGGGACACACAGATACGCAGTATTTT. Its translation: CASSLRLAGHTDTQYF. Filled out from reference TRBV5-6 and TRBJ2-3, the complete variable domain reads DAGVTQSPTHLIKTRGQQVTLRCSPKSGHDTVSWYQQALGQGPQFIFQYYEEEERQRGNFPDRFSGHQFPNYSSELNVNALLLGDSALYLCASSLRLAGHTDTQYFGPGTRLTVL.

There are a few counts of this clone. This chain links TRBV9 with TRBJ2-3; unclear D gene. The CDR3 totals 14 residues. The V end lost 2 bases, the J end lost 4 bases, and 11 bases lay between the germline ends. Germline CDR1 reads SGDLS; CDR2 reads YYNGEE. The CDR3 region is CASSVTNLADTQYF. The CDR3 DNA sequence: TGTGCCAGCAGCGTTACTAACCTGGCAGATACGCAGTATTTT. Complete variable domain (other parts from reference TRBV9 and TRBJ2-3): DSGVTQTPKHLITATGQRVTLRCSPRSGDLSVYWYQQSLDQGLQFLIQYYNGEERAKGNILERFSAQQFPDLHSELNLSSLELGDSALYFCASSVTNLADTQYFGPGTRLTVL.

As to this clone: Other DNA sequences within the sample encode an identical CDR3. The chain carries TRBV11-3 and TRBJ2-7; 7 bases line up with TRBD2. This CDR3 has 13 residues. Germline trimming cut 6 bases from V and 6 bases from J; bases unmatched to any gene: 8. Germline V lookup: CDR1 SGHNT, CDR2 YENEEA. The CDR3 nucleotides are TGTGCCAGCAGAGCGGGACTCGTCTTCGAGCAGTACTTC. This gives the protein CASRAGLVFEQYF.

The gene calls are TRBV28 and TRBJ2-4, with D possibly being TRBD2 (6 bases). This CDR3 has 12 amino acids. V lost 5 bases and J lost 10, with 12 bases in between. Germline V CDR1 and CDR2: MDHEN, SYDVKM. CDR3 in amino acids: CASSRVGGIQYF. CDR3 DNA sequence: TGTGCCAGCAGTAGGGTCGGGGGAATTCAGTACTTC.

Note on this clone: Other nucleotide sequences in the sample specify the same CDR3. The rearrangement joins TRBV29-1 to TRBJ2-7; the match to TRBD1 covers 8 bases. The CDR3 sequence is 13 residues long. V was clipped by 1 base and J by 2 bases; unmatched bases: 1. The germline V gene encodes CDR1 SQVTM and CDR2 ANQGSEA. The CDR3: CSVEGQGTYEQYF. The CDR3 nucleotides read TGCAGCGTTGAAGGACAGGGGACCTACGAGCAGTACTTC.

The gene calls are TRBV7-9 and TRBJ2-7; D may be TRBD1 (5 bases). The CDR3 is 12 amino acids. Trimming shortened V by 1 base and J by 9 bases, and 10 bases separated the two germline ends. Per the germline V gene, CDR1 is SEHNR and CDR2 is FQNEAQ (reference sequence). The CDR3 sequence is CASSLGGDRQYF. CDR3 sequence (DNA): TGTGCCAGCAGCTTAGGGGGCGACCGGCAGTACTTC.

The chain joins TRBV11-3 to TRBJ2-5, with D possibly TRBD1 on 6 matching bases. Per the germline V gene, CDR1 is SGHNT and CDR2 is YENEEA. This CDR3 has 15 amino acids. V was shortened by 1 base and J by 2 bases, with 11 bases between the two germline ends. This chain's CDR3 is CASSLGGQPQETQYF. As DNA, the CDR3 is TGTGCCAGCAGCTTAGGAGGACAGCCACAAGAGACCCAGTACTTC.

This clone was picked up a small number of times. The chain links TRBV7-2 to TRBJ2-1, with D possibly TRBD2 on 6 matching bases. V shed 5 bases and J shed 7 bases, with 21 bases lying between them. From germline, CDR1 is SGHTA and CDR2 FQGNSA. The CDR3 runs 16 residues. The CDR3 sequence is CASSTRGGNRENEQFF. DNA for the CDR3: TGTGCCAGCAGCACCCGTGGCGGGAATCGTGAGAATGAGCAGTTCTTC.

CDR3 sequence: CASRKSGWRSEQFF. Here the CDR3 DNA reads TGTGCCAGTAGGAAGAGCGGGTGGCGGAGTGAGCAGTTCTTC. The chain links TRBV19 to TRBJ2-1; D might be TRBD2 (6 bases). V was pared by 6 bases and J by 9 bases, with 18 bases between. This CDR3 has 14 residues. CDR1 is LNHDA, CDR2 SQIVND, per germline (reference sequence).

V and J are TRBV5-1 and TRBJ2-5, with TRBD1 as a possible D gene (8 bases). CDR3 length: 15 residues. V was trimmed by 4 bases and J by 5 bases, leaving 18 bases between them. Germline CDR1 and CDR2: SGHRS and YFSETQ. Written as DNA, the CDR3 is TGCGCCAGCAGCCTAGCGGACAGGGACGGGGAGACCCAGTACTTC. Translated: CASSLADRDGETQYF.

This clone has a handful of counts. The rearrangement links TRBV4-2 to TRBJ2-2; the D is unclear. The germline gives CDR1 LGHNA, CDR2 YNFKEQ. The CDR3 is 12 amino acids. V gave up 0 bases and J gave up 7 bases, with 3 bases separating them. The CDR3 DNA is TGTGCCAGCAGCCAAGACATCGGGGAGCTGTTTTTT. Protein product: CASSQDIGELFF.

The chain is built from TRBV10-3 and TRBJ1-2, with 10 bases identical to TRBD1. The CDR3 consists of 13 residues. Germline assignment: CDR1 ENHRY and CDR2 SYGVKD. Trimming removed 7 bases from V and 8 bases from J; junction bases left unmatched: 7. The CDR3: CAITEGQGRGYTF. As DNA, the CDR3 is TGTGCCATCACCGAGGGACAGGGGCGAGGCTACACCTTC.

V is TRBV19 and J is TRBJ1-2; the match to TRBD1 covers 9 bases. Germline CDR1 reads LNHDA; CDR2 reads SQIVND (reference sequence). The junction had 3 bases not matched to a gene; V was cut back by 6 bases and J by 1 base. The CDR3 runs to 14 residues. CDR3 DNA: TGTGCCAGTAGGGGACAGGGAGATAACTATGGCTACACCTTC. Translation gives CASRGQGDNYGYTF.

The chain uses TRBV11-2 and TRBJ2-5; 12 nucleotides agree with TRBD2. The V and J ends lost 2 bases and 6 bases, in that order; junction bases with no gene match: 7. The germline CDR1 and CDR2 sequences are SGHAT and FQNNGV. The CDR3 totals 16 residues. In DNA form, the CDR3 reads TGTGCCAGCAGCTTACCCCTAGCGGGGGGGCTGCAGACCCAGTACTTC. Protein: CASSLPLAGGLQTQYF.

The chain combines TRBV29-1 with TRBJ2-1; possible D gene TRBD2, 6 bases. The V and J ends lost 2 bases and 8 bases respectively, with 13 bases between them. The germline CDR1 and CDR2 sequences are SQVTM and ANQGSEA. This CDR3 comprises 13 residues. CDR3 sequence (DNA): TGCAGCGTTGAACGGGGGAGCCGAGATGAGCAGTTCTTC. Protein: CSVERGSRDEQFF.

This chain joins TRBV10-3 and TRBJ2-5; D gene uncertain. The length of the CDR3 is 12 residues. Trimming removed 4 bases at V and 6 bases at J, with 9 bases between. CDR1 and CDR2 from the germline V gene are ENHRY and SYGVKD. The CDR3 DNA reads as TGTGCCATCAGTGTGGAGTTTCAGACCCAGTACTTC. As protein: CAISVEFQTQYF.

The CDR3 coding sequence is TGTGCCAGCAGTTTAGGACTAGCGGGAGTAAATGAGCAGTTCTTC. Translation gives CASSLGLAGVNEQFF. The rearrangement joins TRBV28 to TRBJ2-1, with 13 bases lining up with TRBD2. This CDR3 spans 15 amino acids. Trimming removed 2 bases from V and 7 bases from J; junction bases left unmatched: 2. Germline-derived CDR1 and CDR2 are MDHEN and SYDVKM.

The rearrangement links TRBV11-2 to TRBJ2-7, with 7 bases aligning to TRBD2. Germline V gives CDR1 SGHAT, CDR2 FQNNGV. CDR3 length: 15 residues. V was pared by 5 bases and J by 0 bases, with 7 bases of the junction left unmatched. The CDR3, as DNA: TGTGCCAGCAGCCCTTTGGGGGGGACCTCCTACGAGCAGTACTTC. Protein sequence: CASSPLGGTSYEQYF.

This clone was counted a single time. The rearrangement uses TRBV6-1 and TRBJ2-1; 7 nucleotides line up with TRBD2. Germline loops: CDR1 MNHNS, CDR2 SASEGT. This CDR3 is 16 amino acids long. J lost 4 bases, V lost 0 bases, and 6 bases had no gene match. CDR3 protein: CASSEAVSGAYNEQFF. The CDR3, as DNA: TGTGCCAGCAGTGAAGCTGTGAGCGGGGCATACAATGAGCAGTTCTTC.

The chain employs TRBV6-5 and TRBJ1-1; unclear D gene. V dropped 0 bases and J dropped 0 bases, with 5 bases sitting between them. Looked up from germline, CDR1 is MNHEY and CDR2 is SVGAGI. This CDR3 contains 14 residues. This CDR3 reads CASSYSQMNTEAFF. The CDR3 DNA follows: TGTGCCAGCAGTTACTCCCAGATGAACACTGAAGCTTTCTTT.

This clone was seen a handful of times. The chain uses TRBV7-9 and TRBJ1-3, with 8 bases lining up with TRBD1. V shed 4 bases and J 4 bases; nucleotides not matched to a gene: 6. Germline lookup yields CDR1 SEHNR and CDR2 FQNEAQ (reference sequence). The CDR3 has 15 amino acids. CDR3 amino acids: CASSSWTGLGNTIYF. CDR3 sequence (DNA): TGTGCCAGCAGCTCCTGGACAGGGTTGGGAAACACCATATATTTT.

This clone was seen a few times. CDR3 sequence reads: CASSSRVSRSGGTETQYF. For the CDR3, the DNA is TGTGCCAGCAGTTCCCGGGTATCGCGTAGCGGGGGTACGGAGACCCAGTACTTC. This chain joins TRBV27 and TRBJ2-5, with 9 bases that match TRBD2. V lost 4 bases to trimming and J lost 5 bases; unmatched junction nucleotides: 17. There are 18 residues in the CDR3. Germline values: CDR1 MNHEY, CDR2 SMNVEV (reference sequence).

In DNA form, the CDR3 reads TGTGCCAGCAGCCAAGAGTATGGGACAGGGTATGGGTCTGGAAACACCATATATTTT. It yields the protein CASSQEYGTGYGSGNTIYF. The rearrangement joins TRBV4-2 to TRBJ1-3; 9 bases line up with TRBD1. The ends lost 0 bases at V and 1 base at J; junction bases unmatched: 10. This CDR3 has 19 residues. The V gene's germline CDR1 is LGHNA and CDR2 YNFKEQ.

In its sample, this clone was seen a few times. This rearrangement joins TRBV7-9 to TRBJ2-7; 9 positions match TRBD2. The CDR3 covers 14 residues. V gave up 5 bases and J gave up 4 bases; unmatched junction bases: 6. From germline, CDR1 is SEHNR and CDR2 FQNEAQ (reference sequence). CDR3 in DNA: TGTGCCAGCAGCCAGGCGGGGGGGCTTTACGAGCAGTACTTC. Translated: CASSQAGGLYEQYF.